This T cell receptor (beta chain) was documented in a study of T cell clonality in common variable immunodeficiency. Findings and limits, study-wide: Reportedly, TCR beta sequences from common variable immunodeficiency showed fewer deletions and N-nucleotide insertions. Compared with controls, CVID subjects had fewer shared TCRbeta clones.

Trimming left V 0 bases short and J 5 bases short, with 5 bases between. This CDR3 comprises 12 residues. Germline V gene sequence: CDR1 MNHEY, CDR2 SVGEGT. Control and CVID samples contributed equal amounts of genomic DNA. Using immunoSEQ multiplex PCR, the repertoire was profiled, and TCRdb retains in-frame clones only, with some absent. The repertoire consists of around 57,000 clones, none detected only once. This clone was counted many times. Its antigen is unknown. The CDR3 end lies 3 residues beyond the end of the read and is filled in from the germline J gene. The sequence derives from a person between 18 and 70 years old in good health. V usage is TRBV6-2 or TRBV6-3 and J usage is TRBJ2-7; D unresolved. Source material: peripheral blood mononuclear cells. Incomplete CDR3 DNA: TGTGCCAGCAGTTACTCATATGACGAG. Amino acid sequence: CASSYSYDE. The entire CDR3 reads CASSYSYDEQYF.